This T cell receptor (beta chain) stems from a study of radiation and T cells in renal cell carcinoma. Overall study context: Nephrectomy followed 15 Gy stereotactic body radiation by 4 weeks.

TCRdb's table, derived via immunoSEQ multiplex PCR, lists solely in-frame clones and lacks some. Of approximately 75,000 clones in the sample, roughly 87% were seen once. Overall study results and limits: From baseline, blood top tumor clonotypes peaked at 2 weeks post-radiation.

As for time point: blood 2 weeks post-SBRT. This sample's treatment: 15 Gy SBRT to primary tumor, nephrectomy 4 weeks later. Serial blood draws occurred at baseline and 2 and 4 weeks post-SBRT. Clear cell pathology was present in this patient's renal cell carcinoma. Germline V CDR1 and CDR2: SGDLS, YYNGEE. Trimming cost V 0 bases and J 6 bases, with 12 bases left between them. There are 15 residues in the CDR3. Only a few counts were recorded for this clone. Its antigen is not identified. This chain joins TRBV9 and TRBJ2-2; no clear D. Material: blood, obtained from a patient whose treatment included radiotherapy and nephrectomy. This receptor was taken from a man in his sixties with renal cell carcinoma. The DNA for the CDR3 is TGTGCCAGCAGCGTAGCCACTGGCTTATCCGGGGAGCTGTTTTTT. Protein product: CASSVATGLSGELFF.